Given below is one T cell receptor beta chain in context. As yet, its antigen is unknown. One entry per CDR3 protein results from TCRdb running MiXCR on the 5' RACE reads. The sample shows around 5,000 distinct CDR3 sequences, roughly 29% of them seen only once. The record originates from a study of spatial heterogeneity in lung cancer. Study information: Sequences of the beta chain were consistently detected in greater numbers than alpha-chain sequences. In tumor regions TCR transcript counts correlated strongly with a matched bulk RNA-seq T cell module score.

Study-level results: Regional and ubiquitous nonsynonymous mutations were tracked by counts of regional and ubiquitous expanded TCRs, respectively. Within tumors, counts of expanded alpha and beta TCRs tracked tumor mutation counts.

V lost 6 bases and J lost 3, with 21 bases in between. The CDR3 is 17 residues long. Germline V gene lookup returns CDR1 MNHEY and CDR2 SMNVEV (reference sequence). Time point denoted: sample taken at primary tumor resection. The chain couples TRBV27 to TRBJ1-5, with D hard to call. The sequencing used lung tumor tissue, collected at surgery. The source is a female donor with early-stage non-small cell lung cancer. This CDR3 reads CASSFTRPGRNNQPQHF. CDR3 bases: TGTGCCAGCAGCTTTACTAGGCCCGGACGGAACAATCAGCCCCAGCATTTT.